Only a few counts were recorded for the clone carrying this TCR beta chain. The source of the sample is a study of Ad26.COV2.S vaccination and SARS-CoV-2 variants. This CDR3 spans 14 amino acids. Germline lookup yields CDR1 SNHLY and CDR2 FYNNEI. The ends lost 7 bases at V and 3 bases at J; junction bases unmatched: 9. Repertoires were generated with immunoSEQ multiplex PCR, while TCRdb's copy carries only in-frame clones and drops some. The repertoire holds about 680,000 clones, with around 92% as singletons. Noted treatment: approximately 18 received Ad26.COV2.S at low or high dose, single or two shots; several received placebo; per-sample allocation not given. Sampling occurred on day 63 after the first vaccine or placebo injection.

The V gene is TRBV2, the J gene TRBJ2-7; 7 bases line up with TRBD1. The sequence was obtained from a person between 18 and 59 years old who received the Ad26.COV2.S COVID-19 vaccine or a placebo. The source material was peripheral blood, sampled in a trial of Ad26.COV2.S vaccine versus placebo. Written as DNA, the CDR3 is TGTGCCAGCACCCCAATCCGGGACAGCTACGAGCAGTACTTC. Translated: CASTPIRDSYEQYF.